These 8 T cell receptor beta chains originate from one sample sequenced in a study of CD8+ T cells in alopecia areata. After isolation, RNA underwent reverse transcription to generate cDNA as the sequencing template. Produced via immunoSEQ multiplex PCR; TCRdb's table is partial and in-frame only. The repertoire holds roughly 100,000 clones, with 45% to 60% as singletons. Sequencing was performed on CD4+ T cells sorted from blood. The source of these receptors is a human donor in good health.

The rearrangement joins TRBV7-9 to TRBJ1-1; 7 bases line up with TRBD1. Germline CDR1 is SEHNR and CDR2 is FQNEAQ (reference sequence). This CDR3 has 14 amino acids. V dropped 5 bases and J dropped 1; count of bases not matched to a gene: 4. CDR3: CASSPRTGNTEAFF. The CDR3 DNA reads TGTGCCAGCAGCCCGAGGACAGGGAACACTGAAGCTTTCTTT. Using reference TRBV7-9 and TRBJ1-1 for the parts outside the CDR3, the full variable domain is DTGVSQNPRHKITKRGQNVTFRCDPISEHNRLYWYRQTLGQGPEFLTYFQNEAQLEKSRLLSDRFSAERPKGSFSTLEIQRTEQGDSAMYLCASSPRTGNTEAFFGQGTRLTVV.

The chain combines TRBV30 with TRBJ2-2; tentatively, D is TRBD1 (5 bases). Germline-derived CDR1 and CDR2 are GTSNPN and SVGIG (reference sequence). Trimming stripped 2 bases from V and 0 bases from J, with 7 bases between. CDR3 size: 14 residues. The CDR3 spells CAWSPTANTGELFF. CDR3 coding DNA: TGTGCCTGGAGTCCGACAGCGAACACCGGGGAGCTGTTTTTT.

The CDR3 loop reads CSVRLPSTGELFF. CDR3 DNA: TGCAGCGTTCGGTTACCGAGCACCGGGGAGCTGTTTTTT. The chain carries TRBV29-1 and TRBJ2-2; D is unclear. This CDR3 is 13 amino acids long. CDR1 SQVTM and CDR2 ANQGSEA come from the germline V gene. Trimming removed 5 bases from V and 4 bases from J, with 11 bases in between.

CDR3 region: CAWMDMSEAFF. The CDR3 DNA reads as TGTGCCTGGATGGACATGTCTGAAGCTTTCTTT. This chain connects TRBV30 to TRBJ1-1; TRBD1 is a possible D gene (5 bases). V shed 4 bases and J shed 6 bases, with 9 bases lying between them. This CDR3 region has 11 residues. Germline-derived CDR1 and CDR2 are GTSNPN and SVGIG (reference sequence).

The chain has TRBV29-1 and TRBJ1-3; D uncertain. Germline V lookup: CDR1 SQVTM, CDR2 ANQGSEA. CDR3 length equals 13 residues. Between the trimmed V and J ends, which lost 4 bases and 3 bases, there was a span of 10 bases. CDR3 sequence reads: CSVASSIGNTIYF. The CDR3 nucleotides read TGCAGCGTTGCCAGTTCAATTGGAAACACCATATATTTT.

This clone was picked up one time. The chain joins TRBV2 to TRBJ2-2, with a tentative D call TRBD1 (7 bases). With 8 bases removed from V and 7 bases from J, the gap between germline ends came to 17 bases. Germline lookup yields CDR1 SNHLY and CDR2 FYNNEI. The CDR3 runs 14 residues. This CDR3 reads CASGGTEQGGELFF. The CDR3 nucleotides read TGTGCCAGCGGAGGGACAGAGCAGGGCGGGGAGCTGTTTTTT.

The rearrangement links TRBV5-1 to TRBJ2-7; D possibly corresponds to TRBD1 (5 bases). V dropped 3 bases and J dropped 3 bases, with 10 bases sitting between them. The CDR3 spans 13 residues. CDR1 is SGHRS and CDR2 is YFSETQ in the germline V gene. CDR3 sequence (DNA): TGCGCCAGCAGCTACCTAGGGGACTACGAGCAGTACTTC. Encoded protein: CASSYLGDYEQYF.

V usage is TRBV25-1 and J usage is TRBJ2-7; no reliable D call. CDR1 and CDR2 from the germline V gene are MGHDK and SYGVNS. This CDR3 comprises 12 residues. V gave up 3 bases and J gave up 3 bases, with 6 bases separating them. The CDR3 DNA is TGTGCCAGCAGTGACTATCTCTACGAGCAGTACTTC. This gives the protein CASSDYLYEQYF.